This paragraph reports one T cell receptor beta chain. Its target is unknown. Trimming stripped 0 bases from V and 0 bases from J, with 14 bases between. This CDR3 is 17 amino acids long. Germline V CDR1 and CDR2: KGHSH, LQKENI. This sample was included in a study of a mutant IDH1 vaccine in newly diagnosed glioma. Study at large: At week 35 came visit V12, and visit V13 followed at week 47. Notes on the study in general: Vaccine-induced responses were seen in about 95% of patients, spanning several MHC alleles. Variations in leading peripheral T cell clonotypes appeared to have no connection with pseudoprogression.

Sequencing was performed with immunoSEQ multiplex PCR; in TCRdb, only in-frame clones are kept and a portion is missing. The table includes tens of thousands of clones, roughly 78% detected once. Time point defined: week 35, safety follow-up. Vaccination used 300 ug of mutant IDH1 20-mer peptide per dose, with topical imiquimod. The source was PBMCs, collected from a glioma patient whose treatment included an IDH1 peptide vaccine. This receptor was identified in a woman aged 40-49 years with glioma. This sequence joins TRBV18 and TRBJ1-1; no definite D call. For the CDR3, the DNA is TGTGCCAGCTCACCACCGGGAGGAAAAAATTTGAACACTGAAGCTTTCTTT. Its translation is CASSPPGGKNLNTEAFF.